Below are 20 T cell receptor beta chains sequenced from a single sample in a study of cytomegalovirus exposure and HLA in healthy donors. Researchers ran the PCR with 60 Vbeta and 13 Jbeta primers. Profiling relied on immunoSEQ multiplex PCR, and the TCRdb table lists in-frame clones only, not all of them. This sample carries more than 110,000 clones, more than 7.5% of them seen once, and the ten largest clones take 1.8%. Sequenced material: PBMCs. The receptor source for this set is a man over 45 in good health and CMV-seronegative.

The V gene is TRBV2, the J gene TRBJ2-4, with D uncertain. Looked up from germline, CDR1 is SNHLY and CDR2 is FYNNEI. This CDR3 spans 14 amino acids. Trimming took 3 bases from V and 7 from J, leaving 13 bases between them. Here the CDR3 DNA reads TGTGCCAGCAGTGACAGGTCAGGATACAACATTCAGTACTTC. Protein: CASSDRSGYNIQYF.

This clone was seen a handful of times. The rearrangement links TRBV5-4 to TRBJ2-7; TRBD2 matches at 8 bases. CDR1 is SGHNT and CDR2 is YYREEE in the germline V gene (reference sequence). The CDR3 loop spans 15 amino acids. The trim removed 0 bases at V and 3 bases at J, leaving 5 bases unmatched. CDR3 residues: CASSLGRGVYYEQYF. The DNA for the CDR3 is TGTGCCAGCAGCTTGGGGCGGGGGGTGTACTACGAGCAGTACTTC. Full variable domain (rest looked up from reference TRBV5-4 and TRBJ2-7): ETGVTQSPTHLIKTRGQQVTLRCSSQSGHNTVSWYQQALGQGPQFIFQYYREEENGRGNFPPRFSGLQFPNYSSELNVNALELDDSALYLCASSLGRGVYYEQYFGPGTRLTVT.

This clone appeared a few times. The chain uses TRBV15 and TRBJ2-5, with a weak D call TRBD2 (7 bases). V shed 4 bases and J shed 2 bases, with 11 bases lying between them. The germline gives CDR1 LNHNV, CDR2 YYDKDF (reference sequence). The length of the CDR3 is 14 residues. The CDR3 DNA is TGTGCCACCAGCATGGGGGGGCCTCAAGAGACCCAGTACTTC. Translating gives CATSMGGPQETQYF. Combining the CDR3 with reference TRBV15 and TRBJ2-5 gives the whole variable domain DAMVIQNPRYQVTQFGKPVTLSCSQTLNHNVMYWYQQKSSQAPKLLFHYYDKDFNNEADTPDNFQSRRPNTSFCFLDIRSPGLGDTAMYLCATSMGGPQETQYFGPGTRLLVL.

V is TRBV2 and J is TRBJ2-3; 13 bases agree with TRBD2. Germline V gene lookup returns CDR1 SNHLY and CDR2 FYNNEI. This CDR3 has 15 amino acids. Germline trimming cut 5 bases from V and 3 bases from J; bases unmatched to any gene: 2. The CDR3 bases are TGTGCCAGCAGTCAACTAGCGGGAGGGACAGATACGCAGTATTTT. This codes for CASSQLAGGTDTQYF.

This clone occurred a few times. This chain joins TRBV19 and TRBJ2-2; TRBD2 matches at 9 bases. After removal of 3 bases from V and 2 bases from J, the junction contained 1 base not matched to a gene. CDR3 length: 15 residues. CDR1 is LNHDA and CDR2 is SQIVND in the germline V gene (reference sequence). In nucleotides, the CDR3 is TGTGCCAGTAGTATTAGCGGGGGTAACACCGGGGAGCTGTTTTTT. This translates into CASSISGGNTGELFF.

This clone has more than one count but fewer than ten. The gene calls are TRBV4-2 and TRBJ2-2, with D possibly matching TRBD2 (5 bases). V lost 4 bases to trimming and J lost 7 bases, with 13 bases between them. This CDR3 is built from 14 residues. Per germline, CDR1 LGHNA and CDR2 YNFKEQ. The CDR3: CASSPLRVGGELFF. CDR3 DNA: TGTGCCAGCAGCCCCCTGAGGGTCGGCGGGGAGCTGTTTTTT.

This clone was seen more than once but under ten times. The rearrangement uses TRBV18 and TRBJ2-2; TRBD1 matches at 9 bases. From germline, CDR1 is KGHSH and CDR2 LQKENI. The CDR3 is 17 amino acids. The V gene end was trimmed by 6 bases and the J gene end by 5 bases; junction bases not matched to a gene: 13. The CDR3 DNA reads as TGTGCCAGCTCCCCAATTCCCGGGACAGGGAGTACCGGGGAGCTGTTTTTT. Amino acids: CASSPIPGTGSTGELFF.

Only a few counts were recorded for this clone. The chain links TRBV9 to TRBJ1-4, with 8 positions matching TRBD1. With V trimmed by 6 bases and J by 4 bases, 8 bases remained unmatched. This CDR3 has 15 amino acids. Germline CDR1 is SGDLS and CDR2 is YYNGEE. CDR3 sequence (DNA): TGTGCCAGCACATTAGGACAGGGCATTAATGAAAAACTGTTTTTT. Protein: CASTLGQGINEKLFF.

The chain links TRBV10-1 to TRBJ1-2; tentatively, D is TRBD1 (6 bases). The V end was cut by 8 bases, the J end by 3 bases, with 19 bases between. The CDR3 runs to 15 residues. The germline CDR1 and CDR2 sequences are WNHNN and SYGVQD (reference sequence). CDR3 sequence reads: CASPPDGGAYYGYTF. Written as DNA, the CDR3 is TGCGCCAGCCCCCCGGATGGGGGGGCATACTATGGCTACACCTTC.

This chain links TRBV7-3 with TRBJ2-2; D not certain. Germline CDR1 and CDR2: SGHTA and FQGTGA. The CDR3 totals 14 residues. Trimming left V 4 bases short and J 0 bases short, with 6 bases between. The DNA of the CDR3 is TGTGCCAGCAGCTCGCGTACGAACACCGGGGAGCTGTTTTTT. Its protein is CASSSRTNTGELFF.

V usage is TRBV29-1 and J usage is TRBJ2-3, with D possibly matching TRBD1 (5 bases). This CDR3 has 11 residues. The germline V and J ends were trimmed by 6 bases and 2 bases, with 6 bases remaining between them. Germline V lookup: CDR1 SQVTM, CDR2 ANQGSEA. The DNA for the CDR3 is TGCAGCGTGGACACCACAGATACGCAGTATTTT. Its translation is CSVDTTDTQYF.

The chain is built from TRBV5-4 and TRBJ2-7; TRBD1 might be the D (5 bases). V lost 4 bases and J lost 2, with 7 bases in between. Per the germline V gene, CDR1 is SGHNT and CDR2 is YYREEE (reference sequence). The CDR3 is 12 amino acids. The CDR3 region is CASSKGTYEQYF. CDR3 DNA sequence: TGTGCCAGCAGCAAGGGGACCTACGAGCAGTACTTC.

This clone was counted a single time. J is TRBJ1-2 and V is TRBV19; 7 bases agree with TRBD1. Germline V gene sequence: CDR1 LNHDA, CDR2 SQIVND (reference sequence). The CDR3 has 15 residues. J gave up 8 bases and V 5 bases, and 14 bases lay outside the gene matches. The CDR3 DNA sequence: TGTGCCAGTAGTCCTTCTCGACAGGGCAGGAGGGGCTACACCTTC. Amino acid sequence: CASSPSRQGRRGYTF.

The sample holds a few counts of this clone. The chain carries TRBV5-4 and TRBJ2-2, with 11 nucleotides matching TRBD2. In germline, CDR1 is SGHNT, CDR2 YYREEE (reference sequence). CDR3 length: 17 residues. V was pared by 0 bases and J by 6 bases, with 7 bases of the junction left unmatched. For the CDR3, the DNA is TGTGCCAGCAGCTTGGAACCTAGCGGGGGGAAGTCCGGGGAGCTGTTTTTT. This gives the protein CASSLEPSGGKSGELFF.

This clone has more than one count but fewer than ten. The chain is built from TRBV11-2 and TRBJ2-2; 9 bases map to TRBD1. This CDR3 is 17 amino acids long. Germline V CDR1 and CDR2: SGHAT, FQNNGV. The V segment lost 3 bases and the J segment 3 bases; nucleotides outside the gene matches: 8. In nucleotides, the CDR3 is TGTGCCAGCAGCTTTGGGGGACAGGGCCTTTACACCGGGGAGCTGTTTTTT. It codes for CASSFGGQGLYTGELFF.

The gene calls are TRBV4-1 and TRBJ2-3; the D gene is possibly TRBD2 (5 bases). With 0 bases removed from V and 6 bases from J, the gap between germline ends came to 16 bases. Germline V gene lookup returns CDR1 MGHRA and CDR2 YSYEKL. The CDR3 has 16 residues. The CDR3 loop is CASSQDGRPRGDTQYF. The CDR3 bases are TGCGCCAGCAGCCAAGATGGGAGACCCCGCGGGGATACGCAGTATTTT.

The gene calls are TRBV10-3 and TRBJ1-5; D not certain. CDR1 ENHRY and CDR2 SYGVKD come from the germline V gene. The CDR3 has 13 residues. The V end was cut by 6 bases, the J end by 5 bases, with 11 bases between. In DNA form, the CDR3 reads TGTGCCATCAGGGCTAGTGATTATCAGCCCCAGCATTTT. Translation: CAIRASDYQPQHF.

The V gene is TRBV7-2, the J gene TRBJ2-7; 10 bases align to TRBD1. Germline CDR1 SGHTA, CDR2 FQGNSA. Trimming at V came to 5 bases and at J to 5 bases, leaving 3 bases not matched to a gene. The CDR3 loop spans 13 amino acids. CDR3 nucleotides: TGTGCCAGCAGCCTCGGGACAGGGGACGAGCAGTACTTC. It yields the protein CASSLGTGDEQYF.

This chain connects TRBV20-1 to TRBJ1-2; D perhaps matches TRBD1 (5 bases). V lost 2 bases, J lost 6 bases, and 7 bases lay in between. This CDR3 has 11 residues. CDR1 and CDR2 (germline): DFQATT, SNEGSKA (reference sequence). In nucleotides, the CDR3 is TGCAGTGCTAGACAGGGAAATGGCTACACCTTC. Translating gives CSARQGNGYTF.

V gene TRBV19 combines with J gene TRBJ1-4; weak D call: TRBD1 (5 bases). CDR3 length: 15 residues. V lost 3 bases, J lost 3 bases, and 11 bases lay in between. Germline V gene lookup returns CDR1 LNHDA and CDR2 SQIVND (reference sequence). Here the CDR3 reads CASSISAGSNEKLFF. In nucleotides, the CDR3 is TGTGCCAGTAGTATTTCGGCAGGGTCTAATGAAAAACTGTTTTTT.